This T cell receptor (beta chain) was observed in a study of T cells in Graves' hyperthyroidism and ophthalmopathy. This clonotype was seen repeatedly, ten times or more. From germline, CDR1 is SGHVS and CDR2 FQNEAQ. The CDR3 spans 17 residues. With V trimmed by 5 bases and J by 10 bases, 12 bases remained unmatched. Template material for amplifying TCR beta CDR3 regions consisted of RNA transcripts. The HTBI set primed first-round TCR CDR3 RT-PCR. TCRdb re-derived calls from the multiplex PCR reads in MiXCR, one entry per CDR3 protein. Of about 520,000 distinct CDR3 sequences listed, approximately 25% are singletons.

Sequencing was carried out using blood. The chain has TRBV7-8 and TRBJ1-6, with 12 bases lining up with TRBD1. The origin of this receptor is a young woman with Graves' ophthalmopathy. The CDR3 nucleotides are TGTGCCAGCAGCGGAACGGGACAGGGGGCGCTGGGGTCACCCCTCCACTTT. Its protein product is CASSGTGQGALGSPLHF. Using reference TRBV7-8 and TRBJ1-6 for the parts outside the CDR3, the full variable domain is GAGVSQSPRYKVAKRGQDVALRCDPISGHVSLFWYQQALGQGPEFLTYFQNEAQLDKSGLPSDRFFAERPEGSVSTLKIQRTQQEDSAVYLCASSGTGQGALGSPLHFGNGTRLTVT.